This paragraph reports one T cell receptor (beta chain). This CDR3 comprises 18 residues. V lost 3 bases to trimming and J lost 2 bases; unmatched junction nucleotides: 5. Germline lookup yields CDR1 LGHNA and CDR2 YNFKEQ. This sample was taken from a study of PD-1 blockade in classical Hodgkin lymphoma. TCRdb keeps only in-frame clones here, not all; method: immunoSEQ multiplex PCR. The sample consists of tens of thousands of clones, over 90% of them appearing once. Time point: newly diagnosed, previously untreated cHL patient sample. This rearrangement joins TRBV4-2 to TRBJ2-1; 15 bases agree with TRBD2. Material: peripheral blood mononuclear cells (PBMCs). The source is a human donor with classical Hodgkin lymphoma. Written as DNA, the CDR3 is TGTGCCAGCAGCCAGGGACTAGCGGGGGGAACTACCTACAATGAGCAGTTCTTC. Translation: CASSQGLAGGTTYNEQFF.